This T cell receptor beta chain came from a study of PD-1 blockade in classical Hodgkin lymphoma. General observations from the study: Whatever underlies the repertoire differences (possibly disease activity or prior therapy) remains undefined. After ASCT, patients who started nivolumab under 1 year later were excluded. Relative to healthy donors, newly diagnosed patients reportedly had lower baseline TCR diversity, which was reported as lower still in relapsed/refractory patients.

All trial patients relapsed after autologous stem cell transplantation. Responses achieved at best were complete response, partial response or progressive disease. Here immunoSEQ multiplex PCR was the method, and the copy in TCRdb shows in-frame clones only, minus some. In the table there are about 13,000 clones, around 77% of which are singletons. Details on this clone: Its cognate antigen is unknown.

The receptor was isolated from a human donor with classical Hodgkin lymphoma. The sequences come from peripheral blood mononuclear cells (PBMCs), collected at baseline.

The CDR3 DNA is TGTGCCAGCTCACCAGAGGGGACAGGGCTCTTCTATGGCTACACCTTC. It specifies CASSPEGTGLFYGYTF. This chain links TRBV18 with TRBJ1-2; 9 bases fit TRBD1. This CDR3 comprises 16 residues. CDR1 is KGHSH and CDR2 is LQKENI in the germline V gene. With V trimmed by 2 bases and J by 4 bases, 8 bases remained unmatched.